This T cell receptor beta chain was recorded in a study of identical twins. General study findings and limits: Those out-of-frame alpha sequences shared by twins showed an excess of low generation probability.

This clonotype has a count of ten or more. Antigen: not known. V lost 7 bases and J lost 0, with 10 bases in between. Germline V gene lookup returns CDR1 MNHEY and CDR2 SVGEGT. CDR3 length: 14 residues. TCRdb recomputed calls from the 5' RACE reads with MiXCR, one row per CDR3 protein. The sample yields more than 650,000 distinct CDR3 sequences, around 6.1% seen once. The chain recombines TRBV6-2 or TRBV6-3 with TRBJ2-1; no reliable D call. Sequenced input: naive T cells sorted from blood. The source of this sequence is a man in his late teens or twenties in good health. CDR3 bases: TGTGCCAGCATACACCCCAGCTCCTACAATGAGCAGTTCTTC. This codes for CASIHPSSYNEQFF.